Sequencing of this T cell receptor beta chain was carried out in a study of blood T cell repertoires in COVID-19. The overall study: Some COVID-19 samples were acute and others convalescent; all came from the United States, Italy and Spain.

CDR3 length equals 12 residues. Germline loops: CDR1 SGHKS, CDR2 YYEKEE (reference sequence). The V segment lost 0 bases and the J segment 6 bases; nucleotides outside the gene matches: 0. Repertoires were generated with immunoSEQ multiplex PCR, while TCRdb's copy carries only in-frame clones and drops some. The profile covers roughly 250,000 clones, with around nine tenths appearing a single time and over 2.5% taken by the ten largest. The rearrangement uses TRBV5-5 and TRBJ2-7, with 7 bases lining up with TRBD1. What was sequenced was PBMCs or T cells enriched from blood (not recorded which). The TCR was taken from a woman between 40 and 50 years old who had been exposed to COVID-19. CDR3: CASSLAGGEQYV. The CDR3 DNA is TGTGCCAGCAGCTTGGCAGGGGGCGAGCAGTACGTC.